This T cell receptor beta chain originates from a study of regulatory T cells in long-lasting Graves disease. Broader study findings: Relative to new patients (966), persistent patients exhibited greater sharing of public clonotypes (around 2,700). Less diverse TCR repertoires were seen in persistent Graves' patients than in newly diagnosed ones.

The authors built TCR beta libraries using iRepertoire HTBI primers and Arm-PCR of CDR3 regions. Via MiXCR, TCRdb re-called the multiplex PCR reads, giving one row per CDR3 protein. Counted here are a few hundred thousand distinct CDR3 sequences, 20% to 25% occurring once; the ten biggest clones make up 25% to 35%. Concerning this clonotype: As yet, its antigen is unknown.

The CDR3 consists of 15 residues. V dropped 4 bases and J dropped 3 bases, with 16 bases sitting between them. CDR1 is LGHDT and CDR2 is YNNKEL in the germline V gene (reference sequence). Time point meaning: persistent/refractory GD, antithyroid drugs over 5 years with positive TRAb. The TCR library was prepared using RNA isolated from PBMCs. Tubes containing EDTA received 8 to 9.5 milliliters of drawn peripheral blood. The chain couples TRBV3-1 to TRBJ2-7; D remains ambiguous. The sequence derives from a woman aged 40 to 50 with Graves disease. Sequencing was performed on peripheral blood mononuclear cells (PBMCs), taken when the disease was refractory, from a patient treated with antithyroid drugs. CDR3 protein: CASSLGNRLVYEQYF. DNA for the CDR3: TGTGCCAGCAGCCTAGGTAACAGATTAGTCTACGAGCAGTACTTC.